This TCR beta chain was sequenced during a study of cytomegalovirus exposure and HLA in healthy donors. Trimming stripped 4 bases from V and 6 bases from J, with 11 bases between. The length of the CDR3 is 12 residues. The germline gives CDR1 SGHRS, CDR2 YFSETQ. The PCR used 60 Vbeta and 13 Jbeta primers. TCRdb keeps only in-frame clones here, not all; method: immunoSEQ multiplex PCR. Of under 150,000 clones listed, 68% are singletons. This chain uses TRBV5-1 with TRBJ2-7; tentatively, D is TRBD2 (6 bases). This sequence originates from a man in his 60s in good health and CMV-seronegative. Sequencing was done on a sample of PBMCs. The CDR3 sequence: CASSELGGEQYF. Written as DNA, the CDR3 is TGCGCCAGCAGCGAACTCGGGGGCGAGCAGTACTTC.